A selection of T cell receptor beta chains follows, all from one sample in a study of blood T cell repertoires in COVID-19. Profiling relied on immunoSEQ multiplex PCR, and the TCRdb table lists in-frame clones only, not all of them. The repertoire holds approximately 400,000 clones, around 89% seen once, with roughly 1.2% in the top ten. Sequencing was performed on PBMCs or T cells enriched from blood (not recorded which). Every receptor here comes from a woman aged 18 to 35 who had recovered from COVID-19. Both conserved end residues are part of each CDR3. Fields, in order: V gene, D gene, clone size, J gene, CDR3 protein, CDR3 DNA. D genes are given only for firm matches. Clone sizes are given selectively: once, few, many, or a class where the clone is expanded.

TRBV30,TRBD2,-,TRBJ2-7,CALWRGGYEQYF,TGTGCCCTTTGGCGGGGGGGCTACGAGCAGTACTTC
TRBV5-1,-,-,TRBJ1-6,CASSLSPTDNSPLHF,TGCGCCAGCAGCTTGAGCCCGACAGATAATTCACCCCTCCACTTT
TRBV19,-,-,TRBJ2-1,CASSIPTDINEQFF,TGTGCCAGTAGTATTCCCACCGACATAAATGAGCAGTTCTTC
TRBV6-1,-,-,TRBJ2-5,CASSEAISGLIGETQYF,TGTGCCAGCAGTGAAGCGATTTCAGGGTTAATCGGAGAGACCCAGTACTTC
TRBV29-1,-,-,TRBJ1-1,CSVAGGKYTEAFF,TGCAGCGTTGCTGGGGGGAAGTACACTGAAGCTTTCTTT
TRBV18,-,-,TRBJ1-1,CASSLTGRENTEAFF,TGTGCCAGCTCACTCACAGGGAGAGAAAACACTGAAGCTTTCTTT
TRBV19,-,-,TRBJ1-1,CASTPVRGMNTEAFF,TGTGCCAGTACCCCCGTTCGCGGGATGAACACTGAAGCTTTCTTT
TRBV27,-,-,TRBJ2-3,CASSSFTDTQYF,TGTGCCAGCAGTTCTTTCACAGATACGCAGTATTTT
TRBV6-5,-,-,TRBJ1-1,CASSYSGQIKAFF,TGTGCCAGCAGTTACTCGGGGCAGATTAAAGCTTTCTTT
TRBV4-1,-,-,TRBJ2-1,CASSQVVISGNEQFF,TGCGCCAGCAGCCAAGTAGTCATCTCAGGGAATGAGCAGTTCTTC
TRBV27,TRBD2,-,TRBJ2-2,CASSLSVGGREFTGELFF,TGTGCCAGCAGTTTATCGGTGGGAGGGAGAGAATTTACCGGGGAGCTGTTTTTT
TRBV6-5,TRBD1,-,TRBJ1-6,CASSLTGTGNSPLHF,TGTGCCAGCAGCCTAACCGGGACAGGGAATTCACCCCTCCACTTT
TRBV7-3,-,-,TRBJ2-1,CASSLSYRSSYNEQFF,TGTGCCAGCAGCTTAAGTTATAGGAGCTCCTACAATGAGCAGTTCTTC
TRBV28,-,-,TRBJ2-7,CASSLAQRRYEQYF,TGTGCCAGCAGTTTAGCTCAGAGGCGCTACGAGCAGTACTTC
TRBV29-1,TRBD1,-,TRBJ2-1,CSVEGQGVYNEQFF,TGCAGCGTTGAAGGGCAGGGGGTCTACAATGAGCAGTTCTTC
TRBV3-1/TRBV3-2,TRBD1,-,TRBJ1-6,CASSQVGTGNSPLHF,TGTGCCAGCAGCCAAGTAGGGACAGGGAACTCACCCCTCCACTTT
TRBV30,-,-,TRBJ1-1,CAWSVEANTEAFF,TGTGCCTGGAGTGTAGAAGCGAACACTGAAGCTTTCTTT
TRBV27,TRBD1,-,TRBJ2-3,CASVLTSGTGRRTDTQYF,TGTGCCAGCGTACTAACGTCCGGGACAGGGAGGAGGACAGATACGCAGTATTTT
TRBV9,-,-,TRBJ1-4,CASSAGSRPDSTNEKLFF,TGTGCCAGCAGCGCGGGGAGTCGTCCTGACTCAACTAATGAAAAACTGTTTTTT
TRBV11-1,TRBD1,once,TRBJ1-4,CASSTGQGLLEKLFF,TGTGCCAGCAGCACAGGACAGGGGCTCTTGGAAAAACTGTTTTTT
TRBV13,TRBD1,-,TRBJ1-2,CAGKGQGLGYTF,TGTGCCGGAAAGGGACAGGGGTTAGGCTACACCTTC
TRBV5-6,-,-,TRBJ2-5,CASSTTGTPQETQYF,TGTGCCAGCAGCACAACCGGGACACCACAAGAGACCCAGTACTTC
TRBV4-2,-,-,TRBJ1-5,CASSQEGGLGNQPQHF,TGTGCCAGCAGCCAAGAAGGAGGGTTGGGCAATCAGCCCCAGCATTTT
TRBV6-4,TRBD1,once,TRBJ2-3,CASSKQGATDTQYF,TGTGCCAGCAGCAAACAGGGGGCCACAGATACGCAGTATTTT
TRBV6-5,-,-,TRBJ1-2,CASRRRDYNGVGIF,TGTGCCAGCAGGAGGCGGGATTATAATGGAGTGGGAATCTTC
TRBV7-2,-,-,TRBJ1-5,CASSSGGVNQPQHF,TGTGCCAGCAGCTCAGGAGGGGTCAATCAGCCCCAGCATTTT
TRBV10-1,-,-,TRBJ2-7,CASSPWSSYEQYF,TGCGCCAGCAGTCCTTGGAGCTCCTACGAGCAGTACTTC
TRBV9,TRBD1,-,TRBJ2-2,CASSVVVGTANTGELFF,TGTGCCAGCAGCGTAGTCGTAGGGACAGCGAACACCGGGGAGCTGTTTTTT
TRBV28,-,-,TRBJ1-5,CASTGGGKSNQPQHF,TGTGCCAGCACCGGGGGGGGGAAGAGCAATCAGCCCCAGCATTTT
TRBV12-5,-,-,TRBJ2-1,CATGFPYNEQFF,TGTGCTACGGGGTTCCCCTACAATGAGCAGTTCTTC
TRBV6-1,-,-,TRBJ2-1,CASSEASSYNEQFF,TGTGCCAGCAGTGAAGCCTCCTCCTACAATGAGCAGTTCTTC
TRBV24-1,TRBD1,-,TRBJ2-5,CATSRGGAETQYF,TGTGCCACCAGTAGAGGGGGCGCGGAGACCCAGTACTTC
TRBV3-1/TRBV3-2,TRBD1,-,TRBJ1-4,CASSPPADRAGNEKLFF,TGTGCCAGCAGCCCTCCCGCAGACAGGGCCGGTAATGAAAAACTGTTTTTT
TRBV18,TRBD2,-,TRBJ2-1,CASSLAGGNEQFF,TGTGCCAGCTCCCTAGCGGGAGGGAATGAGCAGTTCTTC
TRBV30,-,-,TRBJ1-2,CAWSPQAYGYTF,TGTGCCTGGAGTCCCCAGGCTTATGGCTACACCTTC
TRBV9,-,few,TRBJ1-2,CASSGPIGTAYGYTF,TGTGCCAGCAGCGGCCCCATAGGGACTGCTTATGGCTACACCTTC
TRBV15,-,-,TRBJ1-3,CATSRVLTALGGNTIYF,TGTGCCACCAGCAGAGTCCTAACAGCACTAGGAGGAAACACCATATATTTT
TRBV7-9,TRBD1,-,TRBJ1-2,CASSPTGYYGYTF,TGTGCCAGCAGTCCGACAGGGTACTATGGCTACACCTTC
TRBV7-9,-,-,TRBJ2-1,CASSLKGLAYNEQFF,TGTGCCAGCAGCTTAAAGGGACTTGCCTACAATGAGCAGTTCTTC
TRBV5-1,TRBD2,-,TRBJ2-7,CASTREGQFYEQYF,TGCGCCAGCACTCGGGAGGGTCAATTCTACGAGCAGTACTTC
TRBV7-2,TRBD2,-,TRBJ2-5,CASSLAGGTYQETQYF,TGTGCCAGCAGCTTAGCGGGGGGGACCTACCAAGAGACCCAGTACTTC
TRBV5-6,-,-,TRBJ2-5,CASSIRVVGETQYF,TGTGCCAGCAGCATCAGGGTTGTCGGTGAGACCCAGTACTTC
TRBV12-3/TRBV12-4,TRBD1,-,TRBJ1-2,CASSPDRDYGYTF,TGTGCCAGCAGTCCGGACAGGGACTATGGCTACACCTTC
TRBV11-2,TRBD1,-,TRBJ2-7,CASSFDLQGNPSYEQYF,TGTGCCAGCAGCTTCGATTTACAGGGGAACCCCTCCTACGAGCAGTACTTC
TRBV2,-,-,TRBJ2-3,CASSGYTDTQYF,TGTGCCAGCAGTGGTTACACAGATACGCAGTATTTT